This T cell receptor (beta chain) is from a study of blood T cell repertoires in COVID-19. Study background: Samples representing acute and convalescent COVID-19 were sourced from the United States, Italy and Spain. In each case, the material was cDNA or gDNA derived from T cells, B-cell-depleted T cells, or PBMCs.

CDR1 is SQVTM, CDR2 ANQGSEA, per germline. This CDR3 is 14 amino acids long. After removal of 7 bases from V and 3 bases from J, the junction contained 11 bases not matched to a gene. In the source study's methods: Amplification of reference gene primers provided the estimated nucleated cell counts. The assay was immunoSEQ multiplex PCR, and TCRdb's table has in-frame clones only and misses some. V and J calls and clone size are given by that table; D and trimming were obtained from the DNA. Here the sample spans 50,000 to 55,000 clones, 87% being singletons. The sequence was obtained from a man aged 50 to 59 with active COVID-19. The chain is built from TRBV29-1 and TRBJ1-1; 7 bases match TRBD1. Specimen: peripheral blood. The CDR3 coding sequence is TGCAGCGCTGGCGGAGGGGGCAGACACACTGAAGCTTTCTTT. Encoded protein: CSAGGGGRHTEAFF.